The 3 T cell receptor beta chains below were found in one sample sequenced in a study of CD8+CD57+ T cells in acquired aplastic anemia. CDR3 and TCR beta VDJ profiling relied on a genomic DNA template. In TCRdb, the reads were re-called with MiXCR into one record per CDR3 protein. The table records 100,000 to 150,000 distinct CDR3 sequences, almost 40% of them present only once. Patients included in sequencing had previously demonstrated CD8+CD57+ cell expansion by flow cytometry. The sequencing sample was made of sorted CD4+, CD8+, or CD8+CD57+ T cells (not recorded which) from PBMCs. The receptors derive from a human donor with aplastic anemia.

This chain links TRBV7-3 with TRBJ2-5; no reliable D call. The CDR3 totals 14 residues. Germline CDR1 reads SGHTA; CDR2 reads FQGTGA. V shed 2 bases and J shed 2 bases, with 9 bases lying between them. CDR3 nucleotides: TGTGCCAGCAGCTTAGAGGCGGCACAAGAGACCCAGTACTTC. It yields the protein CASSLEAAQETQYF. The complete variable domain, with remaining parts taken from reference TRBV7-3 and TRBJ2-5, reads GAGVSQTPSNKVTEKGKYVELRCDPISGHTALYWYRQSLGQGPEFLIYFQGTGAADDSGLPNDRFFAVRPEGSVSTLKIQRTERGDSAVYLCASSLEAAQETQYFGPGTRLLVL.

Ten or more counts support this clonotype. One end of the junction is discordant with germline, which a read error may explain. The J gene is TRBJ2-3, the V gene TRBV19; 8 nucleotides agree with TRBD1. The germline V gene has CDR1 LNHDA and CDR2 SQIVND (reference sequence). This CDR3 region has 15 residues. CDR3 in amino acids: CASSMGDRSTDTRYF. The CDR3 nucleotides are TGTGCCAGTAGTATGGGGGACAGGAGCACAGATACGCGGTATTTT.

The V gene is TRBV2, the J gene TRBJ2-5; TRBD1 agrees at 9 bases. The CDR3 consists of 12 residues. The V segment lost 6 bases and the J segment 7 bases; nucleotides outside the gene matches: 3. Germline CDR1 reads SNHLY; CDR2 reads FYNNEI. CDR3 residues: CASRGGQGTQYF. The CDR3, as DNA: TGTGCCAGCAGGGGGGGACAGGGGACCCAGTACTTC.